This entry describes one TCR beta chain. This sample is drawn from a study of blood T cell repertoires in COVID-19. Study-wide context: T cells, B-cell-depleted T cells, or PBMCs provided the cDNA or gDNA that served as material.

The CDR3 runs 14 residues. Germline V gene data show CDR1 as SGHAT and CDR2 as FQNNGV. Deletions cut 6 bases from V and 6 bases from J, with 14 bases between. In the original workflow: Nucleated cell number was recorded as an estimate derived from reference gene primer amplification. The protocol was immunoSEQ multiplex PCR, while the TCRdb copy is restricted to in-frame clones and leaves out a portion. The V and J calls and clone size are taken from that table; D and trimming were inferred from the DNA. The sample records 200,000 to 300,000 clones, about 90% being singletons. The TCR originated in a woman aged 30 to 39 who had recovered from COVID-19. The V call is TRBV11-2, the J call TRBJ1-4; TRBD1 might be the D (5 bases). The sample consisted of peripheral blood. The CDR3 region is CASSNRGVDEKLFF. The DNA of the CDR3 is TGTGCCAGCAGTAATCGGGGGGTTGATGAAAAACTGTTTTTT.